The 12 T cell receptor beta chains reported below all come from one sample, sequenced in a study of blood T cell repertoires in COVID-19. Generated by immunoSEQ multiplex PCR, the TCRdb table keeps only in-frame clones and is missing some. The data show around 160,000 clones, just over 90% seen once. Sequencing was done on a sample of peripheral blood. These receptors originate from a woman in her sixties with COVID-19, enrolled during active disease.

This sequence joins TRBV10-1 and TRBJ1-1, with 7 bases matching TRBD1. This CDR3 is 15 amino acids long. The germline gives CDR1 WNHNN, CDR2 SYGVQD (reference sequence). After removal of 7 bases from V and 0 bases from J, the junction contained 8 bases not matched to a gene. CDR3 sequence reads: CASTDPGQMNTEAFF. The CDR3 DNA reads TGCGCCAGCACCGACCCGGGACAGATGAACACTGAAGCTTTCTTT.

This chain links TRBV19 with TRBJ1-1; D might be TRBD1 (5 bases). V lost 5 bases and J 1 base, leaving 11 bases between the germline ends. The V gene's germline CDR1 is LNHDA and CDR2 SQIVND (reference sequence). The CDR3 totals 14 residues. CDR3 nucleotides: TGTGCCAGTAGTCTCCAGGGAGGGAACACTGAAGCTTTCTTT. Encoded protein: CASSLQGGNTEAFF.

V is TRBV13 and J is TRBJ1-1; D remains unclear. Looked up from germline, CDR1 is PRHDT and CDR2 is FYEKMQ (reference sequence). The CDR3 has 15 amino acids. Deletions cut 3 bases from V and 5 bases from J, with 16 bases between. The CDR3 reads CASSFSTGVRTEAFF. The CDR3 nucleotides read TGTGCCAGCAGCTTCTCGACCGGGGTGAGGACTGAAGCTTTCTTT.

This chain uses TRBV5-1 with TRBJ1-1; TRBD1 matches 9 bases. The germline CDR1 and CDR2 sequences are SGHRS and YFSETQ. V lost 3 bases, J lost 4 bases, and 4 bases stayed unmatched. The CDR3 runs 14 residues. CDR3 sequence (DNA): TGCGCCAGCAGCTGGGGGGGACAGGGCACTGAAGCTTTCTTT. It codes for CASSWGGQGTEAFF.

The V and J genes are TRBV2 and TRBJ2-7, with 12 bases lining up with TRBD1. The CDR3 consists of 14 residues. CDR1 is SNHLY and CDR2 is FYNNEI in the germline V gene. V trimming: 3 bases; J trimming: 7 bases; junction bases outside the gene matches: 4. CDR3 protein: CASSEGQGAREQYF. For the CDR3, the DNA is TGTGCCAGCAGTGAGGGACAGGGGGCGCGTGAGCAGTACTTC.

J is TRBJ1-6 and V is TRBV7-9, with TRBD1 identical over 9 bases. CDR3 length: 14 amino acids. With 6 bases clipped from V and 6 bases from J, the junction kept 3 bases outside the gene matches. Germline lookup yields CDR1 SEHNR and CDR2 FQNEAQ (reference sequence). The CDR3 is CASSPGQGNSPLHF. In DNA, the CDR3 is TGTGCCAGCAGTCCGGGACAGGGTAATTCACCCCTCCACTTT.

This clone was seen only once. The V gene is TRBV19, the J gene TRBJ2-5; no clear D gene. This CDR3 region has 13 residues. The germline V and J ends were trimmed by 3 bases and 5 bases, with 10 bases remaining between them. Germline V gene data show CDR1 as LNHDA and CDR2 as SQIVND (reference sequence). The CDR3 bases are TGTGCCAGTAGTATGGGCAATCCGGAGACCCAGTACTTC. It codes for CASSMGNPETQYF.

The chain joins TRBV12-3 or TRBV12-4 to TRBJ1-2; D not resolved. The CDR3 is made up of 11 amino acids. V gave up 5 bases and J gave up 3 bases, with 4 bases separating them. The CDR3 protein is CASSPDYGYTF. CDR3 DNA sequence: TGTGCCAGCAGTCCCGACTATGGCTACACCTTC.

The CDR3 DNA reads as TGTGCCAGCAGCCCAGCGACCGGGGAGCTGTTTTTT. Its protein product is CASSPATGELFF. The chain couples TRBV7-9 to TRBJ2-2; unclear D gene. This CDR3 is 12 amino acids long. Germline CDR1 reads SEHNR; CDR2 reads FQNEAQ (reference sequence). V was trimmed by 5 bases and J by 5 bases, leaving 6 bases between them.

V and J are TRBV6-2 or TRBV6-3 and TRBJ2-3; D uncertain. The V gene lost 2 bases and the J gene lost 2 bases, with 5 bases spanning the gap. The CDR3 totals 13 residues. Germline CDR1 is MNHEY and CDR2 is SVGEGT. The DNA for the CDR3 is TGTGCCAGCAGTTACCCCCTCACAGATACGCAGTATTTT. Translation gives CASSYPLTDTQYF.

The V and J genes are TRBV10-3 and TRBJ2-1; 9 bases line up with TRBD2. Germline V gives CDR1 ENHRY, CDR2 SYGVKD. After removal of 7 bases from V and 4 bases from J, the junction contained 11 bases not matched to a gene. The length of the CDR3 is 16 residues. CDR3 region: CAITQMAGGSYNEQFF. CDR3 sequence (DNA): TGTGCCATCACCCAAATGGCGGGGGGGTCATACAATGAGCAGTTCTTC.

The chain uses TRBV5-4 and TRBJ2-7; D remains ambiguous. V lost 7 bases and J 6 bases, leaving 8 bases between the germline ends. The germline CDR1 and CDR2 sequences are SGHNT and YYREEE (reference sequence). The CDR3 loop spans 10 amino acids. CDR3 bases: TGTGCCAGCGGCAGTGGCGAGCAGTACTTC. Translating it yields CASGSGEQYF.